A single sample is the source of the 31 T cell receptor beta chains below, sequenced in a study of post-analysis software for immune sequencing data. General observations from the study: Four to six TRBV segments (TRBV5-6, TRBV5-1 and TRBV20-1 among them) occurred more frequently in patients than in controls.

No antigen has been identified for these receptors. Carried by the TCR beta cDNA libraries were unique molecular identifiers. TCRdb passed the PCR reads through MiXCR, listing each CDR3 protein once. This table has some 450,000 distinct CDR3 sequences, under 55% appearing once. Sequencing was done on a sample of blood. The source is a girl between 5 and 17 years old with multiple sclerosis.

This clonotype was seen a few times. The CDR3 DNA reads TGTGCCAGCAGTTTATCTGGGACTAGGACCTACGAGCAGTACTTC. Translated, it gives CASSLSGTRTYEQYF. This chain uses TRBV27 with TRBJ2-4; 8 nucleotides line up with TRBD2. The DNA end is a closer match to TRBJ2-7, so the J assignment may be wrong. From germline, CDR1 is MNHEY and CDR2 SMNVEV (reference sequence). This CDR3 spans 15 amino acids.

The CDR3, as DNA: TGTGCCAGCAGTTTACCCAGGGCCGGGAACCCACCCCTCCACTTT. This sequence encodes CASSLPRAGNPPLHF. This chain joins TRBV27 and TRBJ1-6, with D maybe TRBD1 (5 bases). Per germline, CDR1 MNHEY and CDR2 SMNVEV (reference sequence). Trimming took off 2 bases at V and 11 bases at J, with 16 bases between the two ends. The CDR3 runs to 15 residues.

There are a few counts of this clonotype. The V call is TRBV5-1, the J call TRBJ2-3; TRBD2 agrees at 10 bases. Germline V CDR1 and CDR2: SGHRS, YFSETQ. J was trimmed by 8 bases and V by 5 bases; bases with no gene match: 11. The CDR3 is made up of 15 amino acids. The CDR3 region has the DNA TGCGCCAGCAGTACTAGCGGGGTTGAGTGGAGTACGCAGTATTTT. Residues: CASSTSGVEWSTQYF.

The gene calls are TRBV7-9 and TRBJ2-5; D assignment may be TRBD1 or TRBD2 (7 bases each). V lost 5 bases and J lost 5, with 21 bases in between. The CDR3 sequence is 16 residues long. Germline CDR1 reads SEHNR; CDR2 reads FQNEAQ (reference sequence). CDR3 residues: CASSPRGDREGETQYF. The CDR3 nucleotides are TGTGCCAGCAGCCCAAGGGGCGACAGGGAGGGCGAGACCCAGTACTTC.

The chain employs TRBV20-1 and TRBJ1-2; D possibly corresponds to TRBD1 (5 bases). V lost 6 bases and J lost 2, with 19 bases in between. In germline, CDR1 is DFQATT, CDR2 SNEGSKA (reference sequence). CDR3 length: 15 amino acids. In DNA, the CDR3 is TGCAGTGCCAATCCTTTGGGCGGGACCAACTATGGCTACACCTTC. It codes for CSANPLGGTNYGYTF.

The rearrangement links TRBV2 to TRBJ2-5; 13 positions agree with TRBD2. The CDR3 is 14 residues long. Germline assignment: CDR1 SNHLY and CDR2 FYNNEI. With V trimmed by 6 bases and J by 11 bases, 9 bases remained unmatched. Here the CDR3 reads CASRRTSGSEQQYF. In nucleotides, the CDR3 is TGTGCCAGCAGGAGGACTAGCGGGAGTGAGCAGCAGTACTTC.

The rearrangement links TRBV30 to TRBJ1-5; D gene unclear. Trimming took off 2 bases at V and 0 bases at J, with 5 bases between the two ends. Germline CDR1 and CDR2: GTSNPN and SVGIG (reference sequence). CDR3 size: 13 residues. The CDR3 spells CAWSPNSNQPQHF. The CDR3 coding sequence is TGTGCCTGGAGTCCGAATAGCAATCAGCCCCAGCATTTT.

This chain links TRBV7-2 with TRBJ2-5, with TRBD1 as a possible D gene (6 bases). Trimming stripped 3 bases from V and 7 bases from J, with 12 bases between. Per germline, CDR1 SGHTA and CDR2 FQGNSA. CDR3 size: 13 residues. Written as DNA, the CDR3 is TGTGCCAGCAGCTTGGTACAGGGTGTGACCCAGTACTTC. This gives the protein CASSLVQGVTQYF.

This clonotype was recorded at least ten times. The chain uses TRBV6-2 or TRBV6-3 and TRBJ2-1; D is undetermined. CDR1 and CDR2 (germline): MNHEY, SVGEGT. The CDR3 spans 13 residues. Trimming left V 2 bases short and J 9 bases short, with 11 bases between. For the CDR3, the DNA is TGTGCCAGCAGTTACCTAGGATTGGGTGAGCAGTTCTTC. Translated: CASSYLGLGEQFF.

The V call is TRBV5-6, the J call TRBJ2-4; the D is unclear. Judging by the DNA end, TRBJ2-7 fits better; the J call may be wrong. This CDR3 has 11 amino acids. The germline V gene has CDR1 SGHDT and CDR2 YYEEEE. CDR3: CASSMGYEQYF. The DNA of the CDR3 is TGTGCCAGCAGCATGGGGTACGAGCAGTACTTC.

This clonotype was seen a few times. The chain links TRBV20-1 to TRBJ2-7; D remains ambiguous. Trimming shortened V by 3 bases and J by 4 bases, and 7 bases separated the two germline ends. Germline lookup yields CDR1 DFQATT and CDR2 SNEGSKA (reference sequence). This CDR3 has 11 amino acids. This chain's CDR3 is CSASKEYEQYF. The CDR3 DNA sequence: TGCAGTGCTAGCAAGGAATACGAGCAGTACTTC.

V usage is TRBV12-3 or TRBV12-4 and J usage is TRBJ2-7; D gene uncertain. The CDR3 is 16 amino acids. Trimming cost V 1 base and J 1 base, with 14 bases left between them. CDR3 bases: TGTGCCAGCAGTTTAGAAGTGGTGGGGTGGTCCTACGAGCAGTACTTC. Protein sequence: CASSLEVVGWSYEQYF.

A word on this clonotype: A read error is possible here, since a much larger clone lies one base away. J is TRBJ1-2 and V is TRBV7-3; the D gene is possibly TRBD1 (5 bases). The V gene lost 0 bases and the J gene lost 10 bases, with 12 bases spanning the gap. The CDR3 extends over 13 amino acids. Germline loops: CDR1 SGHTA, CDR2 FQGTGA. The CDR3 reads CASSLTAQGDYTF. The CDR3, as DNA: TGTGCCAGCAGCTTAACGGCGCAGGGAGACTACACCTTC.

The gene calls are TRBV19 and TRBJ1-2; D is unclear. This CDR3 comprises 13 residues. Germline CDR1 and CDR2: LNHDA and SQIVND (reference sequence). The germline V and J ends were trimmed by 1 base and 4 bases, with 7 bases remaining between them. The CDR3 DNA reads TGTGCCAGTAGTATAGGGCGCGGCTATGGCTACACCTTC. Translating it yields CASSIGRGYGYTF. The variable domain in full, with the rest retrieved from reference TRBV19 and TRBJ1-2, is DGGITQSPKYLFRKEGQNVTLSCEQNLNHDAMYWYRQDPGQGLRLIYYSQIVNDFQKGDIAEGYSVSREKKESFPLTVTSAQKNPTAFYLCASSIGRGYGYTFGSGTRLTVV.

The CDR3 protein is CASSLAGGREQYF. As DNA, the CDR3 is TGTGCCAGCAGCTTGGCAGGGGGCCGCGAGCAGTACTTC. The chain carries TRBV5-5 and TRBJ2-7, with 8 bases fitting TRBD1. The germline V gene encodes CDR1 SGHKS and CDR2 YYEKEE (reference sequence). J lost 6 bases, V lost 0 bases, and 2 bases had no gene match. CDR3 length equals 13 residues. The full variable domain, in which reference TRBV5-5 and TRBJ2-7 provide the parts outside the CDR3, is DAGVTQSPTHLIKTRGQQVTLRCSPISGHKSVSWYQQVLGQGPQFIFQYYEKEERGRGNFPDRFSARQFPNYSSELNVNALLLGDSALYLCASSLAGGREQYFGPGTRLTVT.

The chain couples TRBV10-3 to TRBJ1-2; D is uncertain. The CDR3 is 14 residues long. The V end lost 3 bases, the J end lost 0 bases, and 8 bases lay between the germline ends. Germline CDR1 ENHRY, CDR2 SYGVKD. CDR3 sequence: CAISDGKSNYGYTF. The CDR3 nucleotides are TGTGCCATCAGTGACGGGAAGTCTAACTATGGCTACACCTTC.

This clonotype was found a few times. CDR3 nucleotide sequence: TGCGCCAGCAGCCCGGTCGGGGGGGATGTCTATGGCTACACCTTC. Translated, it gives CASSPVGGDVYGYTF. The V and J genes are TRBV4-1 and TRBJ1-2, with TRBD1 as a possible D gene (5 bases). Between the trimmed V and J ends, which lost 4 bases and 4 bases, there was a span of 16 bases. CDR3 length: 15 amino acids. Germline loops: CDR1 MGHRA, CDR2 YSYEKL.

The rearrangement links TRBV28 to TRBJ2-3, with D possibly TRBD1 on 5 matching bases. V lost 6 bases to trimming and J lost 2 bases, with 15 bases between them. The CDR3 contains 15 residues. CDR1 is MDHEN, CDR2 SYDVKM, per germline. The CDR3 region has the DNA TGTGCCAGCAGCGACAGAAAAACGACCACAGATACGCAGTATTTT. Translated: CASSDRKTTTDTQYF.

The CDR3 DNA reads as TGTGCCAGCACCATGCGCCCAACGCGGGACTACGAGCAGTACTTC. Encoded protein: CASTMRPTRDYEQYF. The chain carries TRBV6-1 and TRBJ2-7; a possible D gene is TRBD2 (6 bases). CDR1 is MNHNS and CDR2 is SASEGT in the germline V gene. The CDR3 is 15 residues long. Trimming cost V 7 bases and J 3 bases, with 19 bases left between them.

Notes on this clonotype: The junction shows a germline mismatch at one end, possibly a read error. The chain combines TRBV11-1 with TRBJ2-3; 12 nucleotides line up with TRBD2. The CDR3 length is 18 residues. Germline V gene sequence: CDR1 SGHAT, CDR2 FQDESV (reference sequence). CDR3 DNA sequence: TGTGCCAGCAGCTTACGATGGACTAGCGGGACTAGCACAGATACGCGGTATTTT. It yields the protein CASSLRWTSGTSTDTRYF. The full variable domain, rest sourced from reference TRBV11-1 and TRBJ2-3, is EAEVAQSPRYKITEKSQAVAFWCDPISGHATLYWYRQILGQGPELLVQFQDESVVDDSQLPKDRFSAERLKGVDSTLKIQPAELGDSAMYLCASSLRWTSGTSTDTRYFGPGTRLTVL.

The genes are TRBV12-3 or TRBV12-4 and TRBJ1-2, with D tentatively TRBD1 (6 bases). The CDR3 is 16 amino acids. Trimming stripped 3 bases from V and 6 bases from J, with 20 bases between. CDR3 loop: CASSFLPNRDSNGYTF. The CDR3 coding sequence is TGTGCCAGCAGTTTCCTCCCAAACAGGGACTCGAATGGCTACACCTTC.

This clonotype was recorded a few times. The chain uses TRBV12-3 or TRBV12-4 and TRBJ2-7; TRBD1 agrees at 7 bases. The J segment lost 10 bases and the V segment lost 5 bases, leaving 14 bases of the junction unmatched. The length of the CDR3 is 14 residues. CDR3: CASSPSDRQDTQYF. The CDR3 coding sequence is TGTGCCAGCAGTCCCTCGGACAGGCAAGACACCCAGTACTTC.

This chain uses TRBV5-1 with TRBJ2-7; 8 bases are a match to TRBD2. With 7 bases clipped from V and 12 bases from J, the junction kept 12 bases outside the gene matches. The CDR3 runs 12 residues. Germline assignment: CDR1 SGHRS and CDR2 YFSETQ. The CDR3 nucleotides are TGCGCCAGCGGGTTGGGCGGTAGCGGGACGTACTTC. Amino acids: CASGLGGSGTYF.

This chain links TRBV7-9 with TRBJ1-1; D is perhaps TRBD1 (5 bases). The CDR3 contains 15 residues. Germline values: CDR1 SEHNR, CDR2 FQNEAQ (reference sequence). Trimming shortened V by 5 bases and J by 4 bases, and 17 bases separated the two germline ends. Here the CDR3 reads CASSLSRGAGTEAFF. The CDR3 bases are TGTGCCAGCAGCCTCAGCCGGGGCGCTGGCACTGAAGCTTTCTTT.

The chain uses TRBV6-5 and TRBJ2-4; a possible D gene is TRBD1 (5 bases). The end of the DNA is better explained by TRBJ2-7, so the J call may be wrong. Germline V gene sequence: CDR1 MNHEY, CDR2 SVGAGI. The CDR3 has 14 residues. The CDR3: CASSYSRGNYEQYF. The CDR3 DNA reads TGTGCCAGCAGTTACTCAAGGGGAAACTACGAGCAGTACTTC.

There are a few counts of this clonotype. This chain connects TRBV5-1 to TRBJ1-6, with D perhaps matching TRBD1 (5 bases). V was pared by 3 bases and J by 9 bases, with 19 bases between. The CDR3 runs 16 residues. Germline loops: CDR1 SGHRS, CDR2 YFSETQ. In DNA, the CDR3 is TGCGCCAGCAGCTGGACAACAGGTGGGGTCGGTTCACCCCTCCACTTT. Amino acids: CASSWTTGGVGSPLHF.

CDR3 nucleotides: TGTGCCAGCAGCTTAATGGGCAGTTACAATGAGCAGTTCTTC. This sequence encodes CASSLMGSYNEQFF. The chain couples TRBV7-2 to TRBJ2-1; no firm D call. The CDR3 has 14 amino acids. Germline values: CDR1 SGHTA, CDR2 FQGNSA. Trimming removed 2 bases from V and 4 bases from J, with 9 bases in between.

CDR3 loop: CASSQDLYLNYGYTF. The CDR3 DNA sequence: TGTGCCAGCAGCCAAGATCTGTACTTAAACTATGGCTACACCTTC. The genes are TRBV14 and TRBJ1-2; D is unclear. Trimming left V 0 bases short and J 2 bases short, with 10 bases between. Germline values: CDR1 SGHDN, CDR2 FVKESK. The CDR3 extends over 15 amino acids.

The gene calls are TRBV29-1 and TRBJ2-7; D not resolved. The CDR3 is 13 amino acids. Germline CDR1 and CDR2: SQVTM and ANQGSEA. Trimming removed 1 base at V and 6 bases at J, with 13 bases between. The chain's CDR3 is CSVEGRSMGEQYF. The DNA for the CDR3 is TGCAGCGTTGAAGGGAGATCTATGGGCGAGCAGTACTTC.

The chain is built from TRBV21-1 and TRBJ2-7. TRBV21-1 is assigned pseudogene status. There are 11 residues in the CDR3. The CDR3 sequence: CATRVSDEQYF. The CDR3 nucleotides are TGTGCCACCAGGGTAAGCGACGAGCAGTACTTC.

V and J are TRBV6-2 or TRBV6-3 and TRBJ2-5; D remains unclear. Between the trimmed V and J ends, which lost 0 bases and 6 bases, there was a span of 11 bases. Per germline, CDR1 MNHEY and CDR2 SVGEGT. This CDR3 comprises 14 residues. DNA of the CDR3: TGTGCCAGCAGTTACTCGGGTGGGTCTCAGACCCAGTACTTC. It is translated as CASSYSGGSQTQYF.